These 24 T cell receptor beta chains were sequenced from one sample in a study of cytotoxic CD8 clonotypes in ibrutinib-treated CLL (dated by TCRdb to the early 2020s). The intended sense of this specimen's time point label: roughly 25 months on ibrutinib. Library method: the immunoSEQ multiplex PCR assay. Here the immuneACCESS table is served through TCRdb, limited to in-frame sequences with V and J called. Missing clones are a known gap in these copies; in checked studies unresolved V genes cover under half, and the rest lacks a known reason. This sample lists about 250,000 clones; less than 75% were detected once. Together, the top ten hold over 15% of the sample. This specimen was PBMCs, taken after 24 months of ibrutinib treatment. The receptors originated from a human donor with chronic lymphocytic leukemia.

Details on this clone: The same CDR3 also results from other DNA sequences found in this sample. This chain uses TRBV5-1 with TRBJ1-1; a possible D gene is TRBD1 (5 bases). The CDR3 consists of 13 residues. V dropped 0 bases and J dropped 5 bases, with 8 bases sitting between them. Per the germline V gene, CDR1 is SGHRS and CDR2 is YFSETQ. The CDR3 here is CASSLAGETEAFF. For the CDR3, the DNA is TGCGCCAGCAGCTTGGCGGGGGAGACTGAAGCTTTCTTT.

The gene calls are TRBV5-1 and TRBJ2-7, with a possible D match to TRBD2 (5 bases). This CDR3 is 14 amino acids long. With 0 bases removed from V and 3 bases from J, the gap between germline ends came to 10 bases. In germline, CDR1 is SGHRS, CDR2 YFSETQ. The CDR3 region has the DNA TGCGCCAGCAGCTTGGGGCTAGCAAGCTACGAGCAGTACTTC. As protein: CASSLGLASYEQYF.

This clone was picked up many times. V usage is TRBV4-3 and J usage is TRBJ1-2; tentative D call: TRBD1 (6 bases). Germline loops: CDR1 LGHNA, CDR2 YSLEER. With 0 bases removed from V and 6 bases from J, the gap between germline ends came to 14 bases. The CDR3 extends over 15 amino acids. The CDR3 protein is CASSQDGQGQNGYTF. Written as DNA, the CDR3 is TGCGCCAGCAGCCAAGATGGGCAGGGACAAAATGGCTACACCTTC.

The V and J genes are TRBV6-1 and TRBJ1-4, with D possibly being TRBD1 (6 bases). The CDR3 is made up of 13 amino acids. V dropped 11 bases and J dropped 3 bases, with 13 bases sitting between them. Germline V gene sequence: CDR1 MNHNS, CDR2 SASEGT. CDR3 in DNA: TGTGCCGTTTCAGGGGTGGCTAATGAAAAACTGTTTTTT. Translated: CAVSGVANEKLFF.

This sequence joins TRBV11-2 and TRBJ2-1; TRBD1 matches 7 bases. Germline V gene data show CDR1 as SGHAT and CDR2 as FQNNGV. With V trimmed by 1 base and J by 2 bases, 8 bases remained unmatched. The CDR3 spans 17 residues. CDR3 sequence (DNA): TGTGCCAGCAGCTTAGTCTTCGACAGGGTCCCCTACAATGAGCAGTTCTTC. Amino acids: CASSLVFDRVPYNEQFF.

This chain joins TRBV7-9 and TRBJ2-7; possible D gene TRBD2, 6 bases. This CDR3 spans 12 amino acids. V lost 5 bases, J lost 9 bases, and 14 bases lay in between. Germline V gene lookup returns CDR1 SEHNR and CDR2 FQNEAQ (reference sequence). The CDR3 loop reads CASSIGTQGQYF. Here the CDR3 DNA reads TGTGCCAGCAGCATCGGGACTCAGGGGCAGTACTTC.

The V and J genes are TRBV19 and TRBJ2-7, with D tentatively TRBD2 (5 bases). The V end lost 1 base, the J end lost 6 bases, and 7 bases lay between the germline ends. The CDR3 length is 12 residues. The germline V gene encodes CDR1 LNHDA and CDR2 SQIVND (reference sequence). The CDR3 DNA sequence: TGTGCCAGTAGTATAGGAGCGGCCGAGCAGTACTTC. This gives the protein CASSIGAAEQYF. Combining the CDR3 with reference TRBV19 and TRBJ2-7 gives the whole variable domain DGGITQSPKYLFRKEGQNVTLSCEQNLNHDAMYWYRQDPGQGLRLIYYSQIVNDFQKGDIAEGYSVSREKKESFPLTVTSAQKNPTAFYLCASSIGAAEQYFGPGTRLTVT.

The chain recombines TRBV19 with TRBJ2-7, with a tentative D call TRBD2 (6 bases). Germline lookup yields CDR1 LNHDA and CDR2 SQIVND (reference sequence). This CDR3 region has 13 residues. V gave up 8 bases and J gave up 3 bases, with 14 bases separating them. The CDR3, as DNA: TGTGCCAGTGGCAGGGACTTAGGCTACGAGCAGTACTTC. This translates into CASGRDLGYEQYF.

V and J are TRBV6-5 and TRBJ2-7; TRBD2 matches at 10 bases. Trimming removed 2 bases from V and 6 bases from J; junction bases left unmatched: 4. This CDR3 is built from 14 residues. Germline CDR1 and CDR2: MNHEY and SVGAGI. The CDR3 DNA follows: TGTGCCAGCAGTTACGAAGCGGGAGGGCCCGAGCAGTACTTC. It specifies CASSYEAGGPEQYF.

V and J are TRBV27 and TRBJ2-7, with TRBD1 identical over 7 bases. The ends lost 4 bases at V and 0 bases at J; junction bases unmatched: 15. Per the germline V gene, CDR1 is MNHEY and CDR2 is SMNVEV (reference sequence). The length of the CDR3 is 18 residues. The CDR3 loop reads CASSSPVPDRYNSYEQYF. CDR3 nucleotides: TGTGCCAGCAGTTCCCCGGTCCCGGACAGGTATAACTCCTACGAGCAGTACTTC.

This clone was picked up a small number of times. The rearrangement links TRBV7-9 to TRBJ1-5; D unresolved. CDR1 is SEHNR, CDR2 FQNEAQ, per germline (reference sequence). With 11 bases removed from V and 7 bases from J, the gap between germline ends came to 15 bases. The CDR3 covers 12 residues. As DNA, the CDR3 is TGTGCCTCCGGGAGGGCCCCCCAGCCCCAGCATTTT. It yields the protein CASGRAPQPQHF.

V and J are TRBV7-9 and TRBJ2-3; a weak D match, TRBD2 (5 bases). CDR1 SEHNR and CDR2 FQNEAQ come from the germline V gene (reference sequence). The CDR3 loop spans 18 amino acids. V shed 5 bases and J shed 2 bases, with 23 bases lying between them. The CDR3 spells CASSPVGKAEFNTDTQYF. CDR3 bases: TGTGCCAGCAGCCCAGTGGGAAAAGCGGAATTCAACACAGATACGCAGTATTTT.

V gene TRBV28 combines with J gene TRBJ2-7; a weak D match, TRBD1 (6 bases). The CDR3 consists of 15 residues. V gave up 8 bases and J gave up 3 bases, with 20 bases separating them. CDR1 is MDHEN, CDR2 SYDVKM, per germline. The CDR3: CASRRDTKKSYEQYF. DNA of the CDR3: TGTGCCAGCCGTAGGGACACTAAAAAAAGCTACGAGCAGTACTTC.

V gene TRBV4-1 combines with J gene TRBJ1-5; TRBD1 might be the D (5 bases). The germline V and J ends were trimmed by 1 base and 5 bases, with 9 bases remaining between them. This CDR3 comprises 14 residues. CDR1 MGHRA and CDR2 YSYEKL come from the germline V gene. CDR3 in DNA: TGCGCCAGCAGCCAAGTAGACAGCTATCAGCCCCAGCATTTT. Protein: CASSQVDSYQPQHF.

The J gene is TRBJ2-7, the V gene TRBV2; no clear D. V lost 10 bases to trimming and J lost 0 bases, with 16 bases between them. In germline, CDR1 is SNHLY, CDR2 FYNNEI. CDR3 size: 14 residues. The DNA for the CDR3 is TGTGCCACATCGTCGAGCGCCTTCTCCTACGAGCAGTACTTC. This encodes CATSSSAFSYEQYF.

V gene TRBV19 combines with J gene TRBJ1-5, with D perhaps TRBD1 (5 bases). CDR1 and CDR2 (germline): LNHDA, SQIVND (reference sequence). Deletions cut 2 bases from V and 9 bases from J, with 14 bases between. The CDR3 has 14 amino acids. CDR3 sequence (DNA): TGTGCCAGTAGTATACCAGGGACTGCACGGCCCCAGCATTTT. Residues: CASSIPGTARPQHF. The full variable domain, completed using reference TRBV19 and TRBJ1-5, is DGGITQSPKYLFRKEGQNVTLSCEQNLNHDAMYWYRQDPGQGLRLIYYSQIVNDFQKGDIAEGYSVSREKKESFPLTVTSAQKNPTAFYLCASSIPGTARPQHFGDGTRLSIL.

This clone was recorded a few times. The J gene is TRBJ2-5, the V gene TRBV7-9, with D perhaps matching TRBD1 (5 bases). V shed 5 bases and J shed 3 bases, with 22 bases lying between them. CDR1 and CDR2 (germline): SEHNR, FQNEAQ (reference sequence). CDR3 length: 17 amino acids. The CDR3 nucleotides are TGTGCCAGCAGCGCAAGACCACGTGGGGCAGAAAAAGAGACCCAGTACTTC. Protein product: CASSARPRGAEKETQYF.

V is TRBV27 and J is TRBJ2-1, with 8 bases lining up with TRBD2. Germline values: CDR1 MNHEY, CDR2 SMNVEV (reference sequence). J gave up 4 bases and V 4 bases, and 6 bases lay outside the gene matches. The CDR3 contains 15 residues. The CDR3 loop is CASSSREGWYNEQFF. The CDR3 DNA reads TGTGCCAGCAGTTCCCGGGAGGGATGGTACAATGAGCAGTTCTTC.

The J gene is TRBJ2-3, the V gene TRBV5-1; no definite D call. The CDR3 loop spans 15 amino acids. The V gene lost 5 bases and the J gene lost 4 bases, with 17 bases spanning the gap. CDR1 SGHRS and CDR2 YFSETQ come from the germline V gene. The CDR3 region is CASSGLGSVADTQYF. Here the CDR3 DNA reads TGCGCCAGCAGTGGGCTAGGGTCCGTGGCAGATACGCAGTATTTT.

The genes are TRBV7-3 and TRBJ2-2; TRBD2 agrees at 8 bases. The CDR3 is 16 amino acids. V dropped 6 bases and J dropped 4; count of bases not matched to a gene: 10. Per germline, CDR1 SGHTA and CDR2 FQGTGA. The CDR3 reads CASSLAGPKITGELFF. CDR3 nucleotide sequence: TGTGCCAGCAGTTTAGCGGGACCGAAAATCACCGGGGAGCTGTTTTTT.

The CDR3 reads CASSPPGLAEAGELFF. The CDR3, as DNA: TGTGCCAGCAGCCCACCGGGACTAGCGGAAGCCGGGGAGCTGTTTTTT. The chain joins TRBV7-9 to TRBJ2-2; 11 positions match TRBD2. This CDR3 region has 16 residues. Unmatched junction bases numbered 8, after V lost 5 bases and J lost 6 bases. The germline V gene encodes CDR1 SEHNR and CDR2 FQNEAQ (reference sequence).

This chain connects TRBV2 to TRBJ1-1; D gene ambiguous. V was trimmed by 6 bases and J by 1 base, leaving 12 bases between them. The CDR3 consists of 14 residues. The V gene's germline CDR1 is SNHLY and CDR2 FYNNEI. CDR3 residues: CASRMGGGNTEAFF. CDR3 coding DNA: TGTGCCAGCAGGATGGGTGGTGGGAACACTGAAGCTTTCTTT. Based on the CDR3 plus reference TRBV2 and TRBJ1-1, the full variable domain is EPEVTQTPSHQVTQMGQEVILRCVPISNHLYFYWYRQILGQKVEFLVSFYNNEISEKSEIFDDQFSVERPDGSNFTLKIRSTKLEDSAMYFCASRMGGGNTEAFFGQGTRLTVV.

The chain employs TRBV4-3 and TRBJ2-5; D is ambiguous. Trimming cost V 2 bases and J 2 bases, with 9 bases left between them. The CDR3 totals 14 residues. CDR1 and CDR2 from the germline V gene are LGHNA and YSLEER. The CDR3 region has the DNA TGCGCCAGCAGCCAAAGGGCCTGGCAAGAGACCCAGTACTTC. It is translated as CASSQRAWQETQYF.

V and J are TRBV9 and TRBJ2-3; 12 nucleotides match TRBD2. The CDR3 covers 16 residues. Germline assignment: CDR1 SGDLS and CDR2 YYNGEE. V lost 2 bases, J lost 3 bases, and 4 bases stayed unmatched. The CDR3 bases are TGTGCCAGCAGCGTCGGACTAGCGGGACGTACAGATACGCAGTATTTT. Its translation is CASSVGLAGRTDTQYF.